The source of this T cell receptor (beta chain) is a study of graft-versus-host responses after intestinal transplantation. Study in general: Every recipient had anti-thymocyte globulin induction and 2 to 4 years of tacrolimus plus steroids.

Assay used: immunoSEQ multiplex PCR; TCRdb lists only in-frame clones, some missing. The table records about 120,000 clones, over 80% of them present only once. CDR1 MNHEY and CDR2 SMNVEV come from the germline V gene (reference sequence). Trimming at V came to 2 bases and at J to 0 bases, leaving 9 bases not matched to a gene. The length of the CDR3 is 18 residues. In the case of this clone: The antigen remains undetermined.

Study results and caveats: Researchers found GvH clones in recipient marrow, and some showed up first in ileum or blood. Graft-versus-host to host-versus-graft clonal ratios in allografts were high in patients with graft-donor T cell macrochimerism. The study associated peak circulating GvH clone levels with early post-transplant HvG declines.

The chain employs TRBV27 and TRBJ2-7, with 11 bases matching TRBD2. This sample comprised unstimulated CD4+ T cells sorted from spleen or lymph node cells, obtained before intestinal transplant. This receptor was identified in a human donor who received an intestinal transplant. CDR3 sequence: CASSLLRKLAGDSYEQYF. The DNA of the CDR3 is TGTGCCAGCAGTTTACTACGAAAACTAGCGGGGGACTCCTACGAGCAGTACTTC.